The clone carrying this T cell receptor beta chain was seen many times. What it binds is not known. The definition of stable Graves' hyperthyroidism was no ophthalmopathy progression within 18 months. Researchers took RNA transcripts and amplified the TCR beta CDR3 regions from them. The HTBI set primed first-round TCR CDR3 RT-PCR. One entry per CDR3 protein results from TCRdb running MiXCR on the multiplex PCR reads. The table has about 740,000 distinct CDR3 sequences, approximately 14% seen once. This record belongs to a study of T cells in Graves' hyperthyroidism and ophthalmopathy. At the level of the study: Pretreatment peripheral blood was obtained at initial diagnosis.

Trimming cost V 7 bases and J 5 bases; bases outside gene matches: 10. CDR3 size: 16 residues. Study-wide results and caveats: Clonotypes that were expanded in thyroid above 0.001 mostly appeared in blood too.

The TCR comes from a woman aged 18-30 years with Graves' hyperthyroidism. Sequenced sample: blood. This sequence joins TRBV12-3 or TRBV12-4 and TRBJ2-3; 12 positions agree with TRBD2. The CDR3 region has the DNA TGTGCCAGCACCCTCGGGCTAGCGGGAGGGGGAGATACGCAGTATTTT. As protein: CASTLGLAGGGDTQYF.